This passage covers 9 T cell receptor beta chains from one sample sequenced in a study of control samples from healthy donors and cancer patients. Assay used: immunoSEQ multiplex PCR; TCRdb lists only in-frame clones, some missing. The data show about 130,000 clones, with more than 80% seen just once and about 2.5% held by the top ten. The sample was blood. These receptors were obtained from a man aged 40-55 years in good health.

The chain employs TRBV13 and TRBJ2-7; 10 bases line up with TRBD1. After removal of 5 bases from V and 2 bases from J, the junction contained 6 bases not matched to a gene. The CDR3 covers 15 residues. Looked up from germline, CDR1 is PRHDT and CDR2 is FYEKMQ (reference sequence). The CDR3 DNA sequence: TGTGCCAGCAGCCTAGTGGGACAGGGGACCTACGAGCAGTACTTC. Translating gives CASSLVGQGTYEQYF.

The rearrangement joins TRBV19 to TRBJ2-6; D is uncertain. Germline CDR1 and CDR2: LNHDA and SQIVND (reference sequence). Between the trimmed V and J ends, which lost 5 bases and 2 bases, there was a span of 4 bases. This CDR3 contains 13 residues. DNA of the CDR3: TGTGCCAGTAGTGGTGCTGGGGCCAACGTCCTGACTTTC. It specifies CASSGAGANVLTF.

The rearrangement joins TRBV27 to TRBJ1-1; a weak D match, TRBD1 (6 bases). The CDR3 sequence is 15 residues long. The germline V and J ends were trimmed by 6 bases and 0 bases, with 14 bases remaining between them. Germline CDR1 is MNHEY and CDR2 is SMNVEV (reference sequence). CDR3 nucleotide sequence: TGTGCCAGCAGGGTAACGGACAGATTGAACACTGAAGCTTTCTTT. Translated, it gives CASRVTDRLNTEAFF.

CDR3 DNA sequence: TGTGCCAGCTCACCATGGGGGGAGAGAGGAGGCGAGCAGTACTTC. It specifies CASSPWGERGGEQYF. The chain couples TRBV18 to TRBJ2-7, with a weak D call TRBD2 (6 bases). The CDR3 is 15 residues long. V lost 2 bases, J lost 6 bases, and 17 bases lay in between. Germline V lookup: CDR1 KGHSH, CDR2 LQKENI.

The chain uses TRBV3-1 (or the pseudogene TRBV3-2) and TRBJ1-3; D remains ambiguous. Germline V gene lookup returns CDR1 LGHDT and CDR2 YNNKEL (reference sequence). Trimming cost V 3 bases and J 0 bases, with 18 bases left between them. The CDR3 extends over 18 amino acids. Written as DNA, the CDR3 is TGTGCCAGCAGCCATTTCGTTTCGGCGGGCGGCTCTGGAAACACCATATATTTT. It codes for CASSHFVSAGGSGNTIYF.

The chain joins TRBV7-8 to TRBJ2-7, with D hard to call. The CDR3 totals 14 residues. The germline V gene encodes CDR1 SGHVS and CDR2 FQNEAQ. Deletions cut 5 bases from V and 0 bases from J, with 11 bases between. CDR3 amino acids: CASSVTANSYEQYF. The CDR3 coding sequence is TGTGCCAGCAGCGTCACAGCGAACTCCTACGAGCAGTACTTC.

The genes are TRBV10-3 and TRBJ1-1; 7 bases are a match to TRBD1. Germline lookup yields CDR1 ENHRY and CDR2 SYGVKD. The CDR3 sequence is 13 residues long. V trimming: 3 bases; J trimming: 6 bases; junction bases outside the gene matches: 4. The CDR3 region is CAISDQQGPEAFF. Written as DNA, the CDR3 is TGTGCCATCAGTGACCAACAGGGGCCTGAAGCTTTCTTT.

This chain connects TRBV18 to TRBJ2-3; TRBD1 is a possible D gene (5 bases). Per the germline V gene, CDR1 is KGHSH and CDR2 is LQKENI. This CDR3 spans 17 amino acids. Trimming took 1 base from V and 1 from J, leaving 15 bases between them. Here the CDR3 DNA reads TGTGCCAGCTCACCACGCGCAGGGCAGTTTCGCACAGATACGCAGTATTTT. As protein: CASSPRAGQFRTDTQYF.

DNA of the CDR3: TGTGCCAGCAGCGTAGCAGCAAACACCGGGGAGCTGTTTTTT. Translation: CASSVAANTGELFF. The chain couples TRBV9 to TRBJ2-2; no firm D call. Germline V gene lookup returns CDR1 SGDLS and CDR2 YYNGEE. The V end was cut by 0 bases, the J end by 2 bases, with 5 bases between. The CDR3 runs to 14 residues.